The rows below give T cell receptor beta chains drawn from one sample of a study of blood T cell repertoires in COVID-19. The method was immunoSEQ multiplex PCR; TCRdb's version includes in-frame clones alone and lacks a portion of them. The sample has 300,000 or so clones, approximately 83% seen once. Sample: PBMCs or T cells enriched from blood (not recorded which). The origin of the receptors is a woman in her thirties or forties with acute COVID-19. The conserved cysteine and the conserved F or W are not part of the CDR3 here.

V gene: TRBV27
J gene: TRBJ2-2
CDR3 protein: ASRRGEGIFGELF

V gene: TRBV5-1
J gene: TRBJ2-7
CDR3 protein: ASNPGGTYEQY

V gene: TRBV7-2
J gene: TRBJ2-1
CDR3 protein: ASSLVGTSGGRNEQF

V gene: TRBV19
J gene: TRBJ1-2
CDR3 protein: ASSRQEIYGYT

V gene: TRBV10-3
J gene: TRBJ2-7
CDR3 protein: ASGGLAEGYEQY

V gene: TRBV6-2/TRBV6-3
J gene: TRBJ2-1
CDR3 protein: ASSYGGTGLYNEQF

V gene: TRBV2
J gene: TRBJ1-6
CDR3 protein: ASTNTGSYNSPLH

V gene: TRBV10-1
J gene: TRBJ1-6
CDR3 protein: ASSEGRGNSYNSPLH

V gene: TRBV7-6
J gene: TRBJ2-5
CDR3 protein: ASSPTGLAVQETQY

V gene: TRBV29-1
J gene: TRBJ1-1
CDR3 protein: SVEAGKARIAF

V gene: TRBV18
J gene: TRBJ2-7
CDR3 protein: ASSPSRAGAYEQY

V gene: TRBV3-1/TRBV3-2
J gene: TRBJ1-1
CDR3 protein: ASSRGTGAVNTEAF

V gene: TRBV2
J gene: TRBJ1-4
CDR3 protein: ASSEGQGRGEKLF

V gene: TRBV27
J gene: TRBJ1-1
CDR3 protein: ASRVQGKRSEAF

V gene: TRBV11-2
J gene: TRBJ1-2
CDR3 protein: ASSPAGADRG

V gene: TRBV19
J gene: TRBJ1-1
CDR3 protein: ASSMNGNTEAF

V gene: TRBV27
J gene: TRBJ2-7
CDR3 protein: ASSRHLAGSYEQY

V gene: TRBV14
J gene: TRBJ1-6
CDR3 protein: ASSQDRAGNSPLH

V gene: TRBV3-1/TRBV3-2
J gene: TRBJ1-1
CDR3 protein: ASSQVMAALNTEAF

V gene: TRBV3-1/TRBV3-2
J gene: TRBJ1-3
CDR3 protein: ASSQDYSGISGNTIY

V gene: TRBV28
J gene: TRBJ1-5
CDR3 protein: ASSPTGGLSQPQH

V gene: TRBV28
J gene: TRBJ2-1
CDR3 protein: ASSLREYYYNEQF

V gene: TRBV3-1/TRBV3-2
J gene: TRBJ2-5
CDR3 protein: ASSQAARGWETQY

V gene: TRBV6-5
J gene: TRBJ1-2
CDR3 protein: ASSYSKGARWGYT

V gene: TRBV5-1
J gene: TRBJ1-6
CDR3 protein: ASSLSGASSYNSPLH

V gene: TRBV6-2/TRBV6-3
J gene: TRBJ2-7
CDR3 protein: ASSYSTLSGQGIYEQY

V gene: TRBV19
J gene: TRBJ2-7
CDR3 protein: ASSLARLSYEQY

V gene: TRBV4-3
J gene: TRBJ1-5
CDR3 protein: ASSQGGQGNQPQH

V gene: TRBV2
J gene: TRBJ1-1
CDR3 protein: ASKWTLNTEAF

V gene: TRBV6-5
J gene: TRBJ1-6
CDR3 protein: ASSYSDRPYNSPLH

V gene: TRBV5-1
J gene: TRBJ2-7
CDR3 protein: ASSQGQGPREGQY

V gene: TRBV7-2
J gene: TRBJ2-3
CDR3 protein: ASSLKRQGVDTQY

V gene: TRBV28
J gene: TRBJ2-7
CDR3 protein: ASSLIGGVSYEQY

V gene: TRBV4-3
J gene: TRBJ1-2
CDR3 protein: ASSQQTGDSYGYT

V gene: TRBV6-5
J gene: TRBJ1-1
CDR3 protein: ASSRTRGEAF

V gene: TRBV5-1
J gene: TRBJ2-1
CDR3 protein: SSGRSYNEQF

V gene: TRBV7-2
J gene: TRBJ2-1
CDR3 protein: ASSWIKTRAWGQF

V gene: TRBV14
J gene: TRBJ1-1
CDR3 protein: ASSQAGVNRGLVTEAF

V gene: TRBV5-1
J gene: TRBJ2-5
CDR3 protein: ASSFSGQQETQY

V gene: TRBV5-1
J gene: TRBJ1-1
CDR3 protein: ASSLGRGMEAF

V gene: TRBV9
J gene: TRBJ2-3
CDR3 protein: ASSVGVSGVITDTQY

V gene: TRBV2
J gene: TRBJ2-2
CDR3 protein: ASSTGLSNTGELF

V gene: TRBV2
J gene: TRBJ1-5
CDR3 protein: ASSLEGMEPQH

V gene: TRBV6-2/TRBV6-3
J gene: TRBJ2-7
CDR3 protein: ASSYAPGGQYEQY

V gene: TRBV19
J gene: TRBJ2-3
CDR3 protein: ASSSGDSVLVADTQY

V gene: TRBV28
J gene: TRBJ2-1
CDR3 protein: ASSTGQGGVNTYNEQF

V gene: TRBV11-2
J gene: TRBJ2-7
CDR3 protein: ASTNLGQGDEQY

V gene: TRBV4-1
J gene: TRBJ1-5
CDR3 protein: ASSQDGQVNQPQH

V gene: TRBV28
J gene: TRBJ2-7
CDR3 protein: ASNLAGAYEQY

V gene: TRBV2
J gene: TRBJ1-5
CDR3 protein: ASSGTVYSNQPQH

V gene: TRBV11-3
J gene: TRBJ2-7
CDR3 protein: ASSRQGSYEQY

V gene: TRBV7-8
J gene: TRBJ2-3
CDR3 protein: ASSLVALTSGVSSTDTQY

V gene: TRBV7-9
J gene: TRBJ1-1
CDR3 protein: ASSFSGGGHTEAF

V gene: TRBV24-1
J gene: TRBJ2-1
CDR3 protein: ATSGNIAGGSMNEQF

V gene: TRBV19
J gene: TRBJ1-6
CDR3 protein: ASSIGVADNSPLH

V gene: TRBV3-1/TRBV3-2
J gene: TRBJ2-7
CDR3 protein: ASSQSGPTHEQY

V gene: TRBV11-2
J gene: TRBJ2-7
CDR3 protein: ASSLDLSNLYEQY

V gene: TRBV7-9
J gene: TRBJ1-4
CDR3 protein: ASSPGTGTNEKLF